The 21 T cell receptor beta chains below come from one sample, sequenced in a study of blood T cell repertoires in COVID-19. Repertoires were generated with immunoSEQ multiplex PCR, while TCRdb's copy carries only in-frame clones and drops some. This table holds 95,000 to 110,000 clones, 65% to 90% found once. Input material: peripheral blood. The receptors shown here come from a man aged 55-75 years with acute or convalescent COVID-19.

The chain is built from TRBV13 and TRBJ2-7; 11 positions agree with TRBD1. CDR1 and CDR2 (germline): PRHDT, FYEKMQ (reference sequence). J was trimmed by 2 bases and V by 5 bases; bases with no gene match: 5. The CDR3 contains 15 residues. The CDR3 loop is CASSAQGQGAYEQYF. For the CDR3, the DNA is TGTGCCAGCAGCGCCCAGGGACAGGGGGCCTACGAGCAGTACTTC.

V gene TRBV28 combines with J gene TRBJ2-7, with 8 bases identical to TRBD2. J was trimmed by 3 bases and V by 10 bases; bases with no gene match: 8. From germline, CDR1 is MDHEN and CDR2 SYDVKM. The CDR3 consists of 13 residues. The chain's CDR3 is CATFTAGGYEQYF. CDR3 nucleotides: TGTGCCACGTTCACGGCGGGGGGCTACGAGCAGTACTTC.

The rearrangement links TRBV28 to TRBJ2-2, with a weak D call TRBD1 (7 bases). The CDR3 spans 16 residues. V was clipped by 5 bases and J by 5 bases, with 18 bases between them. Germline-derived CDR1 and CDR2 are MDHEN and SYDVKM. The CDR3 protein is CASSTRGGGKTGELFF. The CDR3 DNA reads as TGTGCCAGCAGTACCCGAGGGGGCGGGAAAACCGGGGAGCTGTTTTTT.

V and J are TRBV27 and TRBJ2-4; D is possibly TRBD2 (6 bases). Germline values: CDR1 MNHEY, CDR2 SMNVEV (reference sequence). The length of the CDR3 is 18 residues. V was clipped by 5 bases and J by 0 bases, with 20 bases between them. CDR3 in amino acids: CASSPDTRRALAKNIQYF. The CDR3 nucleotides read TGTGCCAGCAGTCCCGACACCCGGAGGGCCCTAGCCAAAAACATTCAGTACTTC.

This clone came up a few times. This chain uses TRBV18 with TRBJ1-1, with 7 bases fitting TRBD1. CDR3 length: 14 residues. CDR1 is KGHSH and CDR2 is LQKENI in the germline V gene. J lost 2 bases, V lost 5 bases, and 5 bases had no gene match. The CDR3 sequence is CASSAGQANTEAFF. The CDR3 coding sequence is TGTGCCAGCTCAGCTGGACAGGCCAACACTGAAGCTTTCTTT. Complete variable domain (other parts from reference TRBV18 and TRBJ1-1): NAGVMQNPRHLVRRRGQEARLRCSPMKGHSHVYWYRQLPEEGLKFMVYLQKENIIDESGMPKERFSAEFPKEGPSILRIQQVVRGDSAAYFCASSAGQANTEAFFGQGTRLTVV.

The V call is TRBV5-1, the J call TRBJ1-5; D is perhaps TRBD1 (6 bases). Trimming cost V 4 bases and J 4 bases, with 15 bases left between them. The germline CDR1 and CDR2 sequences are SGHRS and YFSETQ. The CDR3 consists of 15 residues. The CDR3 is CASSKSTGQNQPQHF. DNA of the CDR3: TGCGCCAGCAGCAAAAGTACAGGGCAGAATCAGCCCCAGCATTTT.

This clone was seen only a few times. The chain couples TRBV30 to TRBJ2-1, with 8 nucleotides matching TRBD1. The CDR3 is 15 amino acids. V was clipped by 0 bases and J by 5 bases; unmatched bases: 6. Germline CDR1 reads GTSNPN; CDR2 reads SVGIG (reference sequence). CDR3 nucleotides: TGTGCCTGGAGTGTACCCAGGGGGCTCGACAATGAGCAGTTCTTC. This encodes CAWSVPRGLDNEQFF.

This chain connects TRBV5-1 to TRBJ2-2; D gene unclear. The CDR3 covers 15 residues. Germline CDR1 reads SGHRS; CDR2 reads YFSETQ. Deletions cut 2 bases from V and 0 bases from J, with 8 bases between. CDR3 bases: TGCGCCAGCAGCTTCAACCCAGCGAACACCGGGGAGCTGTTTTTT. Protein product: CASSFNPANTGELFF.

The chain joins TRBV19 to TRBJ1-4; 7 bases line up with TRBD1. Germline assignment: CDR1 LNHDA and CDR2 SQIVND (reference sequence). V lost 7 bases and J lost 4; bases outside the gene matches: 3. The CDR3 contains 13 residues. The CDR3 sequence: CASTGTDNEKLFF. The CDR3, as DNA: TGTGCCAGTACCGGGACAGATAATGAAAAACTGTTTTTT.

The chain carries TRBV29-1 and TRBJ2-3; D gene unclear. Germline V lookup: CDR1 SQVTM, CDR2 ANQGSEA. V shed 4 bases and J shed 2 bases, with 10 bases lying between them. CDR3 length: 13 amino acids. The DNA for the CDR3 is TGCAGCGTTGGCCCAGGATTCACAGATACGCAGTATTTT. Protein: CSVGPGFTDTQYF.

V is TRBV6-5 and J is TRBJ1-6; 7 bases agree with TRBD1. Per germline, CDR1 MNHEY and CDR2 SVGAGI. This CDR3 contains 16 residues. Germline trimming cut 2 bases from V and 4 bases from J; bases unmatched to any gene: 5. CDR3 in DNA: TGTGCCAGCAGTTACCGGGACAGCCTTTATAATTCACCCCTCCACTTT. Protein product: CASSYRDSLYNSPLHF.

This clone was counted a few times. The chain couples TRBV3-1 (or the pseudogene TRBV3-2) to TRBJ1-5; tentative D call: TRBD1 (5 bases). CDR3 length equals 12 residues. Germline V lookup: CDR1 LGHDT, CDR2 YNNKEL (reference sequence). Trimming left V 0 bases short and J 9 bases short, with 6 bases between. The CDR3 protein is CASSQEGRPQHF. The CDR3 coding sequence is TGTGCCAGCAGCCAAGAGGGGCGGCCCCAGCATTTT.

CDR3 in amino acids: CASSLGVRSNTGELFF. The CDR3 region has the DNA TGCGCCAGCAGCTTGGGTGTCAGATCGAACACCGGGGAGCTGTTTTTT. The chain is built from TRBV5-1 and TRBJ2-2; D ambiguous. The germline V gene has CDR1 SGHRS and CDR2 YFSETQ. The CDR3 has 16 residues. V gave up 0 bases and J gave up 0 bases, with 9 bases separating them.

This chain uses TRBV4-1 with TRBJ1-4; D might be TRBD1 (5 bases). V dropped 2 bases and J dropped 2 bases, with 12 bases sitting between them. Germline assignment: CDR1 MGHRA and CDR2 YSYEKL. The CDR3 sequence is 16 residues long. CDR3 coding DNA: TGCGCCAGCAGCCAACTCCTGGGGGGGACTAATGAAAAACTGTTTTTT. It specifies CASSQLLGGTNEKLFF.

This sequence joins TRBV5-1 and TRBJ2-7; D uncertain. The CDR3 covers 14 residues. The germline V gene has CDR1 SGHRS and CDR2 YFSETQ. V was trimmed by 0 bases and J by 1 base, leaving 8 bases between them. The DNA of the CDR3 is TGCGCCAGCAGCTTGGGGGCCGCTTCCTACGAGCAGTACTTC. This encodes CASSLGAASYEQYF. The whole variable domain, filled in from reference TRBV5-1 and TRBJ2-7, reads KAGVTQTPRYLIKTRGQQVTLSCSPISGHRSVSWYQQTPGQGLQFLFEYFSETQRNKGNFPGRFSGRQFSNSRSEMNVSTLELGDSALYLCASSLGAASYEQYFGPGTRLTVT.

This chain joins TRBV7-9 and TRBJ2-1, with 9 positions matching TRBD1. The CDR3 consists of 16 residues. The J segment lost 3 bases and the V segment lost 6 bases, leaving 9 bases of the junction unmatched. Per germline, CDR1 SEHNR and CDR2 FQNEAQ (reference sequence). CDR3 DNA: TGTGCCAGCAGACGAGGGACAGGGAGAAACTACAATGAGCAGTTCTTC. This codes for CASRRGTGRNYNEQFF. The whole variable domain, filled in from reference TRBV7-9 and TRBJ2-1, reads DTGVSQNPRHKITKRGQNVTFRCDPISEHNRLYWYRQTLGQGPEFLTYFQNEAQLEKSRLLSDRFSAERPKGSFSTLEIQRTEQGDSAMYLCASRRGTGRNYNEQFFGPGTRLTVL.

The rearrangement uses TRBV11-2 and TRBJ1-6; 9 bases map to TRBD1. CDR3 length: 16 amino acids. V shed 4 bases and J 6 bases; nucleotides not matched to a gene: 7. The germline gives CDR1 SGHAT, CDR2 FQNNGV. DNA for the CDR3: TGTGCCAGCAGCTGGGGGGGACAGGGCTTTAATTCACCCCTCCACTTT. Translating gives CASSWGGQGFNSPLHF.

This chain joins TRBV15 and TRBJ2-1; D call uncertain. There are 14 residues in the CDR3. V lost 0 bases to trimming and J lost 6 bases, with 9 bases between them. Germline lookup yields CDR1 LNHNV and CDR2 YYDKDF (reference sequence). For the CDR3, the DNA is TGTGCCACCAGCAGAGATCGTATGGCCAATGAGCAGTTCTTC. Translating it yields CATSRDRMANEQFF.

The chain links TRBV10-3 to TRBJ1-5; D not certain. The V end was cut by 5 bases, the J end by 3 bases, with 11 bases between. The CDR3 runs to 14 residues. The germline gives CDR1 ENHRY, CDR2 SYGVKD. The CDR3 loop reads CAISRRETNQPQHF. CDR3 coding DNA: TGTGCCATCAGTCGCCGGGAGACCAATCAGCCCCAGCATTTT.

CDR3 residues: CAWSPRGRHNEQFF. CDR3 DNA: TGTGCCTGGAGTCCACGGGGAAGGCACAATGAGCAGTTCTTC. The rearrangement joins TRBV30 to TRBJ2-1; tentatively, D is TRBD2 (5 bases). The CDR3 runs 14 residues. The germline V gene has CDR1 GTSNPN and CDR2 SVGIG (reference sequence). The V gene lost 2 bases and the J gene lost 5 bases, with 13 bases spanning the gap.

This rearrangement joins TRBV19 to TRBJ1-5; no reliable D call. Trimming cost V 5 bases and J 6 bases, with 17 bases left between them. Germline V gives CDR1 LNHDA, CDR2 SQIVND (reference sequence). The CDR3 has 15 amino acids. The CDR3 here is CASSPRGQDIQPQHF. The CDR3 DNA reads TGTGCCAGTAGTCCGAGAGGGCAGGATATTCAGCCCCAGCATTTT.